Presented here are 19 T cell receptor beta chains from one specimen sequenced in a study of cytomegalovirus exposure and HLA in healthy donors. Assay: immunoSEQ multiplex PCR; the TCRdb copy retains only in-frame clones and omits some. The sample lists tens of thousands of clones, roughly 90% occurring once. Sequenced input: PBMCs. These receptors all come from a woman between 18 and 30 years old in good health and CMV-seronegative.

The chain uses TRBV7-9 and TRBJ2-5; 13 nucleotides agree with TRBD2. The J segment lost 1 base and the V segment lost 5 bases, leaving 13 bases of the junction unmatched. The CDR3 totals 19 residues. Per the germline V gene, CDR1 is SEHNR and CDR2 is FQNEAQ (reference sequence). The CDR3 DNA is TGTGCCAGCAGCCCGGGGACTAGCGGGAATCAATACATCCAAGAGACCCAGTACTTC. Amino acids: CASSPGTSGNQYIQETQYF.

This chain connects TRBV5-1 to TRBJ2-2; TRBD2 matches 10 bases. Germline CDR1 is SGHRS and CDR2 is YFSETQ. V shed 3 bases and J 6 bases; nucleotides not matched to a gene: 5. There are 15 residues in the CDR3. This CDR3 reads CASSSAGTSAGELFF. CDR3 bases: TGCGCCAGCAGCTCGGCCGGGACTAGCGCCGGGGAGCTGTTTTTT.

This clone was found once. CDR3 nucleotides: TGTGCCAGTAGAACGCAGGGACAGGGGTTATGGAAACTGTTTTTT. Protein: CASRTQGQGLWKLFF. The chain uses TRBV19 and TRBJ1-4; 10 bases line up with TRBD1. The CDR3 sequence is 15 residues long. CDR1 and CDR2 (germline): LNHDA, SQIVND (reference sequence). V gave up 6 bases and J gave up 11 bases; unmatched junction bases: 12.

The chain has TRBV5-1 and TRBJ2-3; D is ambiguous. Trimming cost V 3 bases and J 2 bases, with 13 bases left between them. Germline CDR1 reads SGHRS; CDR2 reads YFSETQ. This CDR3 has 15 residues. CDR3 residues: CASSSSRTTTDTQYF. Here the CDR3 DNA reads TGCGCCAGCAGCTCCTCGCGTACCACCACAGATACGCAGTATTTT.

The CDR3 DNA reads as TGTGCCAGCAGCTTCTCAGCGGGTCTCCACAGAGAGCAGTACTTC. Protein sequence: CASSFSAGLHREQYF. The chain carries TRBV7-2 and TRBJ2-7; possibly TRBD2 for D (6 bases). CDR3 length equals 15 residues. Looked up from germline, CDR1 is SGHTA and CDR2 is FQGNSA. The V gene lost 3 bases and the J gene lost 7 bases, with 19 bases spanning the gap. Full variable domain (missing parts from reference TRBV7-2 and TRBJ2-7): GAGVSQSPSNKVTEKGKDVELRCDPISGHTALYWYRQSLGQGLEFLIYFQGNSAPDKSGLPSDRFSAERTGGSVSTLTIQRTQQEDSAVYLCASSFSAGLHREQYFGPGTRLTVT.

The sample holds one count of this clone. V and J are TRBV4-1 and TRBJ1-5, with 8 bases aligning to TRBD1. J lost 4 bases, V lost 1 base, and 3 bases had no gene match. The length of the CDR3 is 15 residues. Germline V gene data show CDR1 as MGHRA and CDR2 as YSYEKL. The CDR3 loop reads CASSQGQGSNQPQHF. The CDR3 nucleotides read TGCGCCAGCAGCCAAGGACAGGGGTCAAATCAGCCCCAGCATTTT.

The chain's CDR3 is CASSNRDRGRPLSGNTIYF. The CDR3 DNA sequence: TGTGCCAGCAGCAACCGGGACAGGGGGCGACCCCTCTCTGGAAACACCATATATTTT. The gene calls are TRBV21-1 and TRBJ1-3; the D call TRBD1 from the table was never checked on the DNA. TRBV21-1 corresponds to a pseudogene. CDR3 length: 19 amino acids.

V is TRBV21-1 and J is TRBJ2-3; the table's D call TRBD2 went unverified against the DNA. TRBV21-1 is deemed a pseudogene. This CDR3 contains 18 residues. In DNA, the CDR3 is TGTGCCAGCAGCAAGGGACTTGCGGGAGGCCCTATCACAGATACGCAGTATTTT. Protein sequence: CASSKGLAGGPITDTQYF.

This clone has only one observation. This sequence joins TRBV25-1 and TRBJ2-7; D might be TRBD1 (6 bases). This CDR3 contains 15 residues. V was clipped by 1 base and J by 2 bases, with 12 bases between them. The germline gives CDR1 MGHDK, CDR2 SYGVNS. The CDR3 loop is CASSESQRGTYEQYF. The CDR3 DNA sequence: TGTGCCAGCAGTGAATCCCAGAGGGGGACCTACGAGCAGTACTTC.

The rearrangement joins TRBV28 to TRBJ1-2, with no clear D. Germline V gives CDR1 MDHEN, CDR2 SYDVKM. The CDR3 runs to 13 residues. V was pared by 7 bases and J by 2 bases, with 11 bases between. CDR3 amino acids: CASTPAGNYGYTF. The CDR3 DNA is TGTGCCAGCACCCCGGCGGGAAACTATGGCTACACCTTC.

V is TRBV7-2 and J is TRBJ2-1; 9 bases are shared with TRBD2. V trimming: 5 bases; J trimming: 5 bases; junction bases outside the gene matches: 7. This CDR3 is built from 15 residues. CDR1 and CDR2 (germline): SGHTA, FQGNSA. As DNA, the CDR3 is TGTGCCAGCAGCACCAGCGGGAGGACAAACAATGAGCAGTTCTTC. Amino acids: CASSTSGRTNNEQFF.

This sequence joins TRBV4-2 and TRBJ2-3, with D hard to call. The CDR3 contains 14 residues. CDR1 is LGHNA and CDR2 is YNFKEQ in the germline V gene. The ends were cut back, 0 bases at V and 2 bases at J, with 6 bases in the middle. The CDR3 DNA sequence: TGTGCCAGCAGCCAAGATAGATACACAGATACGCAGTATTTT. Translation: CASSQDRYTDTQYF.

This chain connects TRBV6-5 to TRBJ2-7, with a possible D match to TRBD1 (6 bases). V was shortened by 5 bases and J by 4 bases, with 15 bases between the two germline ends. This CDR3 is 14 amino acids long. CDR1 MNHEY and CDR2 SVGAGI come from the germline V gene. As DNA, the CDR3 is TGTGCCAGCAGTACCCGGGACACCGATTACGAGCAGTACTTC. Protein sequence: CASSTRDTDYEQYF.

The V call is TRBV2, the J call TRBJ1-6; 9 nucleotides agree with TRBD1. Looked up from germline, CDR1 is SNHLY and CDR2 is FYNNEI. J was trimmed by 10 bases and V by 3 bases; bases with no gene match: 4. The CDR3 has 14 residues. CDR3 nucleotides: TGTGCCAGCAGTGAGACAGGGGGTTTCTCACCCCTCCACTTT. This gives the protein CASSETGGFSPLHF.

This clone was counted once. The rearrangement joins TRBV7-6 to TRBJ2-7; 10 bases are shared with TRBD1. Germline lookup yields CDR1 SGHVS and CDR2 FNYEAQ. V lost 5 bases and J lost 4; bases outside the gene matches: 8. The CDR3 sequence is 15 residues long. CDR3 nucleotides: TGTGCCAGCAGCCCTGGACAGGGGGTAGTGTACGAGCAGTACTTC. This sequence encodes CASSPGQGVVYEQYF. Complete variable domain (other parts from reference TRBV7-6 and TRBJ2-7): GAGVSQSPRYKVTKRGQDVALRCDPISGHVSLYWYRQALGQGPEFLTYFNYEAQQDKSGLPNDRFSAERPEGSISTLTIQRTEQRDSAMYRCASSPGQGVVYEQYFGPGTRLTVT.

The V and J genes are TRBV5-4 and TRBJ1-3; a possible D gene is TRBD1 (5 bases). The CDR3 has 16 amino acids. Germline values: CDR1 SGHNT, CDR2 YYREEE (reference sequence). Trimming cost V 4 bases and J 4 bases, with 18 bases left between them. CDR3 nucleotides: TGTGCCAGCAGCCCAGACCCTAGGACATCCGGAAACACCATATATTTT. It codes for CASSPDPRTSGNTIYF.

This clone was recorded a few times. The chain recombines TRBV19 with TRBJ2-1, with 10 bases identical to TRBD2. The CDR3 runs to 15 residues. The V segment lost 5 bases and the J segment 7 bases; nucleotides outside the gene matches: 8. Germline V gives CDR1 LNHDA, CDR2 SQIVND (reference sequence). The CDR3 coding sequence is TGTGCCAGTAGTGGCCTAGCGGGAGTCTGGAATGAGCAGTTCTTC. Protein: CASSGLAGVWNEQFF.

The chain links TRBV7-9 to TRBJ2-7, with a possible D match to TRBD2 (6 bases). CDR1 is SEHNR, CDR2 FQNEAQ, per germline (reference sequence). V was trimmed by 5 bases and J by 4 bases, leaving 12 bases between them. CDR3 length equals 13 residues. Here the CDR3 DNA reads TGTGCCAGCAGCGGAACTAGCTTTTACGAGCAGTACTTC. Protein: CASSGTSFYEQYF.

This clone appeared once. The chain has TRBV4-1 and TRBJ2-2, with a possible D match to TRBD1 (6 bases). This CDR3 has 15 amino acids. In germline, CDR1 is MGHRA, CDR2 YSYEKL. Between the trimmed V and J ends, which lost 4 bases and 0 bases, there was a span of 9 bases. CDR3 amino acids: CASSRDRTNTGELFF. In nucleotides, the CDR3 is TGCGCCAGCAGCCGCGACAGGACGAACACCGGGGAGCTGTTTTTT.